The clone carrying this T cell receptor (beta chain) was seen a few times. The target antigen is unknown. Source material for PBMCs was roughly 10 ml fresh peripheral blood. Amplification yielded TCR beta CDR3 regions, with RNA transcripts as the source. RT-PCR in the first round (using the HTBI primer set) targeted the TCR CDR3. TCRdb used MiXCR to reprocess the multiplex PCR reads, holding one entry per CDR3 protein. The data hold nearly 600,000 distinct CDR3 sequences, with around 14% observed a single time. This specimen comes from a study of T cells in Graves' hyperthyroidism and ophthalmopathy. General study findings and limits: Ophthalmopathy, as predicted by the model, came a median roughly 6.5 months after the prediction.

The sequencing sample was made of blood. This TCR was recovered from a woman younger than 30 with Graves' ophthalmopathy.

CDR3 coding DNA: TGTGCCAGCTCACAAGGACAGGGGGAAGGGCAGCCCCAGCATTTT. Encoded protein: CASSQGQGEGQPQHF. V and J are TRBV18 and TRBJ1-5, with 10 bases lining up with TRBD1. The CDR3 runs to 15 residues. CDR1 and CDR2 from the germline V gene are KGHSH and LQKENI. V lost 4 bases, J lost 7 bases, and 7 bases stayed unmatched.